These 12 T cell receptor beta chains originate from one sample sequenced in a study of siplizumab effects on memory and regulatory T cells. Generated by immunoSEQ multiplex PCR, the TCRdb table keeps only in-frame clones and is missing some. The repertoire has about 50,000 clones, roughly 84% of them found once; the top ten carry approximately 0.35%. Source material: naive CD8+ T cells sorted from blood. Receptors were obtained from a human donor in good health.

The V and J genes are TRBV5-1 and TRBJ2-1; 7 nucleotides match TRBD2. There are 15 residues in the CDR3. Germline V CDR1 and CDR2: SGHRS, YFSETQ. Trimming cost V 3 bases and J 7 bases; bases outside gene matches: 10. The CDR3, as DNA: TGCGCCAGCAGCTCCACCCCGACTAGCTTAAATGAGCAGTTCTTC. It specifies CASSSTPTSLNEQFF. The full variable domain, in which reference TRBV5-1 and TRBJ2-1 provide the parts outside the CDR3, is KAGVTQTPRYLIKTRGQQVTLSCSPISGHRSVSWYQQTPGQGLQFLFEYFSETQRNKGNFPGRFSGRQFSNSRSEMNVSTLELGDSALYLCASSSTPTSLNEQFFGPGTRLTVL.

The chain links TRBV6-5 to TRBJ2-7; D is perhaps TRBD2 (6 bases). This CDR3 is 14 amino acids long. V was cut by 2 bases and J by 1 base, with 9 bases left in between. The V gene's germline CDR1 is MNHEY and CDR2 SVGAGI. CDR3 sequence (DNA): TGTGCCAGCAGTTACGGCGGGACGTCCTACGAGCAGTACTTC. Encoded protein: CASSYGGTSYEQYF.

This chain links TRBV5-3 with TRBJ1-1, with D hard to call. Being an ORF, TRBV5-3 has a function that is uncertain. Trimming left V 1 base short and J 6 bases short, with 19 bases between. CDR3 length equals 16 residues. Written as DNA, the CDR3 is TGTGCCAGAAGCTTGCTGTCAGACGGGCAATATCCTGAAGCTTTCTTT. As protein: CARSLLSDGQYPEAFF.

This chain uses TRBV4-1 with TRBJ2-7, with TRBD1 matching over 8 bases. CDR1 and CDR2 from the germline V gene are MGHRA and YSYEKL. This CDR3 spans 15 amino acids. V lost 3 bases to trimming and J lost 1 base; unmatched junction nucleotides: 5. The CDR3 sequence is CASSHRGQGSYEQYF. CDR3 in DNA: TGCGCCAGCAGCCACAGGGGGCAAGGGTCCTACGAGCAGTACTTC.

V usage is TRBV20-1 and J usage is TRBJ2-7; D is unclear. The CDR3 is 11 amino acids. Germline V gives CDR1 DFQATT, CDR2 SNEGSKA (reference sequence). With 6 bases removed from V and 4 bases from J, the gap between germline ends came to 10 bases. CDR3 DNA sequence: TGCAGTGCAGGACCAGAATACGAGCAGTACTTC. Its translation is CSAGPEYEQYF.

The rearrangement joins TRBV6-1 to TRBJ1-5; no clear D. The germline gives CDR1 MNHNS, CDR2 SASEGT. This CDR3 contains 14 residues. V was trimmed by 8 bases and J by 0 bases, leaving 11 bases between them. The CDR3 here is CASGRFDSNQPQHF. The CDR3, as DNA: TGTGCCAGCGGGAGGTTCGATAGCAATCAGCCCCAGCATTTT.

The chain carries TRBV29-1 and TRBJ2-7; TRBD2 might be the D (6 bases). Trimming removed 4 bases at V and 2 bases at J, with 9 bases between. Germline CDR1 reads SQVTM; CDR2 reads ANQGSEA. This CDR3 is 12 amino acids long. This CDR3 is CSVGWGAYEQYF. The CDR3 DNA is TGCAGCGTTGGTTGGGGGGCCTACGAGCAGTACTTC.

This rearrangement joins TRBV6-5 to TRBJ1-1; D may be TRBD1 (5 bases). Trimming cost V 6 bases and J 1 base, with 15 bases left between them. The CDR3 runs to 15 residues. CDR1 and CDR2 (germline): MNHEY, SVGAGI. In DNA form, the CDR3 reads TGTGCCAGCAGCTCCTACGCCGGGACGAACACTGAAGCTTTCTTT. This codes for CASSSYAGTNTEAFF.

The chain combines TRBV7-2 with TRBJ2-5, with a tentative D call TRBD2 (7 bases). Germline V gives CDR1 SGHTA, CDR2 FQGNSA. Trimming took off 7 bases at V and 5 bases at J, with 20 bases between the two ends. The CDR3 runs 15 residues. CDR3 nucleotides: TGTGCCAGCACCCAAGAGGGGGTGCGGGGGGAGACCCAGTACTTC. It specifies CASTQEGVRGETQYF.

This clone occurred a few times. The genes are TRBV19 and TRBJ1-1, with D possibly matching TRBD1 (6 bases). The CDR3 totals 12 residues. Per the germline V gene, CDR1 is LNHDA and CDR2 is SQIVND (reference sequence). V shed 8 bases and J shed 0 bases, with 7 bases lying between them. The CDR3 coding sequence is TGTGCCAGTGGACAGATGAACACTGAAGCTTTCTTT. It is translated as CASGQMNTEAFF.

The chain carries TRBV29-1 and TRBJ1-1; 10 bases align to TRBD1. Unmatched junction bases numbered 13, after V lost 6 bases and J lost 6 bases. The CDR3 totals 15 residues. The germline gives CDR1 SQVTM, CDR2 ANQGSEA. CDR3 sequence reads: CSVGTGAVSLAEAFF. CDR3 bases: TGCAGCGTGGGGACAGGGGCCGTTAGCTTGGCTGAAGCTTTCTTT.

The chain has TRBV28 and TRBJ2-1; D is undetermined. Germline V gene lookup returns CDR1 MDHEN and CDR2 SYDVKM. This CDR3 is built from 16 residues. Trimming cost V 4 bases and J 3 bases, with 16 bases left between them. In nucleotides, the CDR3 is TGTGCCAGCAGTTCGTTCGTGGGATCCCGCTACAATGAGCAGTTCTTC. Amino acid sequence: CASSSFVGSRYNEQFF.